Detailed here is one T cell receptor beta chain. A few counts support this clonotype. No antigen is known for it. Base qualities are missing; no much larger clone stands one base away. Including the terminal cysteine and phenylalanine, the CDR3 comprises 16 residues. Just the 48-base CDR3 DNA is kept, in frame starting at base 1. Between the V and J ends, shortened by 1 base and 7 bases respectively, the junction contains 20 bases. The CDR1 and CDR2 encoded by the germline V gene are LGHNA and YNFKEQ. Library creation used 5' RACE. The run used an Illumina HiSeq 2000. A universal primer binding site was introduced by template switching, and a unique molecular identifier was present in the final cDNA, enabling accurate counting of TCR cDNA molecules. Specific primers in the conserved constant-segment region were used to synthesize first-strand cDNA for the TCR alpha and beta chains. To control for contamination, each cDNA library was double barcoded with a SMART-Mk sample barcode plus Illumina barcodes. TruSeq adapter sequences along with Illumina sample barcodes were introduced in two successive PCR steps. TCR alpha and beta cDNA libraries were sequenced on the Illumina HiSeq platform with custom primers. The source study handled its data this way. Raw reads were processed with MiGEC to extract unique molecular identifiers, and MiXCR was used to determine CDR3 positions. For each individual, recombination models were inferred using an EM algorithm with the repgenHMM and IGoR tools. The tcR package in R was used for shared clonotype analysis, with sharing normalized by the product of cloneset sizes. To study raw recombination free of thymic and clonal selection effects, out-of-frame nonproductive sequences were analyzed. TCRdb handled the public reads itself, with Q25 trimming in fastp and clone calling in MiXCR, and kept productive beta chains. Under each unique CDR3 protein, matching rows form one entry showing the most common genes and DNA. The V and J calls, along with clone size, are taken from TCRdb and not from the paper's own processing. This sample has some 560,000 distinct CDR3 sequences in its table, and 9.6% of those were observed once. Jointly, the top ten make up around 3.1% of the sample.

The sample belongs to a study of identical twins (dated by TCRdb to 2016 to 2017). Describing the broader study: To test whether fetal clonotypes persist, this study deep-sequenced TCR alpha and beta repertoires from monozygotic twins, from unrelated adults of various ages, and from cord blood. To rule out contamination, replicate twin experiments were performed at different times with different library preparation protocols. The investigation overall reported the following: Compared with coincidental sharing between unrelated individuals, out-of-frame TCR alpha sequences shared between twins showed an excess of sequences with low generation probability. Zero-insertion analyses could be partly confounded by invariant T cells such as MAIT and iNKT, though diverse VJ usage argued against such confounding for most clonotypes. Abundant cord blood beta clonotypes had fewer insertions, young adult naive repertoires showed a similar but weaker trend, and memory repertoires showed no such trend. Because the same donors could not be followed over many years, conclusions were based on cross-sectional statistical analysis. A weaker excess of twin sharing was found in beta out-of-frame sequences because the signal-to-noise ratio was lowered by fewer shared sequences. Out-of-frame TCR alpha sharing in monozygotic twins was systematically underestimated by recombination models, whereas sharing between unrelated individuals was in agreement with the recombination models.

Every donor was a healthy Caucasian. Three pairs of female monozygotic twins, all aged about 18 to 29 years, were included in the twin cohort. Peripheral blood mononuclear cells were the source from which RNA for the TCR libraries was isolated. These data were also filed under a second study, of yellow fever vaccine responses in identical twins. As the second paper documents: The authors reported that the T cell response to vaccination in identical twins appeared partly convergent and partly personalized. In the study, vaccine-responding T cell clones were precisely tracked in identical twins.

The sample was PBMCs. The receptor's source is a woman aged 18 to 35 in good health. The chain joins TRBV4-2 to TRBJ2-7; the D gene is perhaps TRBD2, from 5 matching bases. CDR3 protein: CASSQVSMERRGEQYF. The nucleotide sequence reads TGTGCCAGCAGCCAAGTTTCGATGGAACGGCGCGGGGAGCAGTACTTC.